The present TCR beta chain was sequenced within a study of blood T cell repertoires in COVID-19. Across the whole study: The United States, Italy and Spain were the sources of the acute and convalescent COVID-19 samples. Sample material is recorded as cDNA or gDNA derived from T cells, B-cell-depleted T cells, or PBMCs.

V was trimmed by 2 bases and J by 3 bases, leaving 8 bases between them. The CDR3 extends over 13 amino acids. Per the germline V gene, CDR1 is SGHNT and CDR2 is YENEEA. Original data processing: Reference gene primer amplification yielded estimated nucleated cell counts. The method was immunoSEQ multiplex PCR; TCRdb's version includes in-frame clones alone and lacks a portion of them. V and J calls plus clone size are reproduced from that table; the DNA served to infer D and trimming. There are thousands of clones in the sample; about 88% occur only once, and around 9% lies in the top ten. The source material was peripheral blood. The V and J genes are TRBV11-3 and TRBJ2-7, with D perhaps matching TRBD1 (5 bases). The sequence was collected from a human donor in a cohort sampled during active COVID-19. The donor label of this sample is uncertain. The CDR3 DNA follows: TGTGCCAGCAGCTTATTTCAGGGCTACGAGCAGTACTTC. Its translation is CASSLFQGYEQYF. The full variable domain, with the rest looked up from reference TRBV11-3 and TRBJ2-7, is EAGVVQSPRYKIIEKKQPVAFWCNPISGHNTLYWYLQNLGQGPELLIRYENEEAVDDSQLPKDRFSAERLKGVDSTLKIQPAELGDSAVYLCASSLFQGYEQYFGPGTRLTVT.